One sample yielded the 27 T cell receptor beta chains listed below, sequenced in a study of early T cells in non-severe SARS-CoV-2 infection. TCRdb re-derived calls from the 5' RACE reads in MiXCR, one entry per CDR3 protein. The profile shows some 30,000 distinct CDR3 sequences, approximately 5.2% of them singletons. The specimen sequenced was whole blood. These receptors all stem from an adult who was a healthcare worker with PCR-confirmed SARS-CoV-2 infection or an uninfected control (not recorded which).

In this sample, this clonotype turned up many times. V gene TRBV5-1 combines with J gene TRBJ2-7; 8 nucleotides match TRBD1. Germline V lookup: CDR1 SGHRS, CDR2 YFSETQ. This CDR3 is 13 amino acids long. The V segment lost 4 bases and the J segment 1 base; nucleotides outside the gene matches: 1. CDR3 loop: CASSDRGSYEQYF. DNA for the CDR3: TGCGCCAGCAGCGACAGGGGATCCTACGAGCAGTACTTC.

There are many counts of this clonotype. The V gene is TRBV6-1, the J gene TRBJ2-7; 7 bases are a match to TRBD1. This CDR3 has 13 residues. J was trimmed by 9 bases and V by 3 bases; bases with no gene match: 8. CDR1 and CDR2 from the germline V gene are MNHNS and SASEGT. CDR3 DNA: TGTGCCAGCAGTGAGGGAACAGGGGACGCGCAGTACTTC. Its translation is CASSEGTGDAQYF.

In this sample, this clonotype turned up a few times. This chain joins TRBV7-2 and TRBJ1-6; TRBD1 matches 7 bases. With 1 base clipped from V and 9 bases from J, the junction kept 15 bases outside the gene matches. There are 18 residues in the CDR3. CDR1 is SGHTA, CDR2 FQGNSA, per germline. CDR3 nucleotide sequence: TGTGCCAGCAGCTTAGTTGGGACAAGACAGGGTGTAATTTCACCCCTCCACTTT. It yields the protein CASSLVGTRQGVISPLHF.

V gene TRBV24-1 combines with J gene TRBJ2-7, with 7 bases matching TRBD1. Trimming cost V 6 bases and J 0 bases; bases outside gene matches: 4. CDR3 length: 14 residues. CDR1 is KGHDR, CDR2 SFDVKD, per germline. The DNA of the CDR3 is TGTGCCACCAGTCACCGGGACAGCTCCTACGAGCAGTACTTC. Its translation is CATSHRDSSYEQYF.

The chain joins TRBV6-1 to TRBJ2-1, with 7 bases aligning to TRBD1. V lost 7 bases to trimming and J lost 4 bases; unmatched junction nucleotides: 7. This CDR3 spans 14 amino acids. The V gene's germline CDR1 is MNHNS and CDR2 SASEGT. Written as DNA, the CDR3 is TGTGCCAGCATAGGGCAGACAGGGTACAATGAGCAGTTCTTC. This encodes CASIGQTGYNEQFF.

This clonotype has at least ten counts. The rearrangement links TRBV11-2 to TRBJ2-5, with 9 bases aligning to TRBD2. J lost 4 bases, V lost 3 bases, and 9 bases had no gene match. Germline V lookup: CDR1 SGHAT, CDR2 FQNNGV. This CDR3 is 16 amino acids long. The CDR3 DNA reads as TGTGCCAGCAGCTTTAGCAGCGGGGGGTTAGGAGAGACCCAGTACTTC. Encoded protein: CASSFSSGGLGETQYF.

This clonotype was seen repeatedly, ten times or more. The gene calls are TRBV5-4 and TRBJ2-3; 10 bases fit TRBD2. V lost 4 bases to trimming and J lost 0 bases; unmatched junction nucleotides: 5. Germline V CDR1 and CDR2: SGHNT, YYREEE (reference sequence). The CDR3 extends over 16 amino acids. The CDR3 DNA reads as TGTGCCAGCAGCCTTAGCGGGGGGCTTAGCACAGATACGCAGTATTTT. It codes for CASSLSGGLSTDTQYF.

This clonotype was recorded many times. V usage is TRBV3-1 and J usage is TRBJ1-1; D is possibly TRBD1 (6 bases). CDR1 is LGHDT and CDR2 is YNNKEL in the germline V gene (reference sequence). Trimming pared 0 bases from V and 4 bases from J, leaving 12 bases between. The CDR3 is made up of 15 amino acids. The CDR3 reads CASSQEQGGITEAFF. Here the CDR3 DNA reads TGTGCCAGCAGCCAAGAACAGGGAGGGATCACTGAAGCTTTCTTT. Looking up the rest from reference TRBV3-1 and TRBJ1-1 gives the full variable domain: DTAVSQTPKYLVTQMGNDKSIKCEQNLGHDTMYWYKQDSKKFLKIMFSYNNKELIINETVPNRFSPKSPDKAHLNLHINSLELGDSAVYFCASSQEQGGITEAFFGQGTRLTVV.

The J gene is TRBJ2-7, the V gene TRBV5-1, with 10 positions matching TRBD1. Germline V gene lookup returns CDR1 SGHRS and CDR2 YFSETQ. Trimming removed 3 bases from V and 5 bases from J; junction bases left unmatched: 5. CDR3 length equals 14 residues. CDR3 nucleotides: TGCGCCAGCAGCTCGGGGACAGGGGCGGACGAGCAGTACTTC. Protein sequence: CASSSGTGADEQYF.

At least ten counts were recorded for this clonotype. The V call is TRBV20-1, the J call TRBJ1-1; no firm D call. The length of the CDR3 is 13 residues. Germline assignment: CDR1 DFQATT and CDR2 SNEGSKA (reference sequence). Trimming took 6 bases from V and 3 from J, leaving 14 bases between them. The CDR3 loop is CSARLSSYTEAFF. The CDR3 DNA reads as TGCAGTGCCCGACTGAGTTCTTACACTGAAGCTTTCTTT.

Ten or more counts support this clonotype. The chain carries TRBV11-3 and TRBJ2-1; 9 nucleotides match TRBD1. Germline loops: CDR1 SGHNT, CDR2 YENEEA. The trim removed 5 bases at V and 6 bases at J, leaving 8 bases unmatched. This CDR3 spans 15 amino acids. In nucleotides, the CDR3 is TGTGCCAGCAGCACCGGGACAGGGAGGTTCAATGAGCAGTTCTTC. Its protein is CASSTGTGRFNEQFF.

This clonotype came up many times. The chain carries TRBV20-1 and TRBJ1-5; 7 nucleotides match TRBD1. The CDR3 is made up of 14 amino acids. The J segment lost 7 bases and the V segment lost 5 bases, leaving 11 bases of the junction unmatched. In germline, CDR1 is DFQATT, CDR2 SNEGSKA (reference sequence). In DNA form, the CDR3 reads TGCAGTGCTTGCCGGGACAGCCAAGGCCAGCCCCAGCATTTT. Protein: CSACRDSQGQPQHF.

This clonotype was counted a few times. The chain's CDR3 is CASSSLRGRETQYF. CDR3 DNA: TGTGCCAGCAGCTCCCTTCGGGGGCGAGAGACCCAGTACTTC. V usage is TRBV11-2 and J usage is TRBJ2-5; D might be TRBD1 or TRBD2, each matching 6 bases. Trimming stripped 4 bases from V and 4 bases from J, with 13 bases between. Germline CDR1 and CDR2: SGHAT and FQNNGV. The CDR3 runs 14 residues.

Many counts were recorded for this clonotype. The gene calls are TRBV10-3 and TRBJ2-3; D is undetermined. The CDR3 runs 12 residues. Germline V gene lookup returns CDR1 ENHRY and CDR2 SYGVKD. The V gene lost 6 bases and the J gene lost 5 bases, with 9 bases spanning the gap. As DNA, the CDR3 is TGTGCCATCAGGGATGGTCAAGATACGCAGTATTTT. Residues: CAIRDGQDTQYF.

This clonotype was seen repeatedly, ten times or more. CDR3 protein: CASSSPFDSNYGYTF. CDR3 nucleotides: TGTGCCAGCAGCTCGCCCTTCGACAGTAACTATGGCTACACCTTC. The V and J genes are TRBV6-5 and TRBJ1-2, with a weak D call TRBD1 (5 bases). CDR3 length: 15 residues. Germline V gene data show CDR1 as MNHEY and CDR2 as SVGAGI. Trimming left V 6 bases short and J 1 base short, with 15 bases between.

CDR3 DNA sequence: TGTGCCAGCAGCCAAGAAGGGGGCCTCGAGCAGTACTTC. Amino acid sequence: CASSQEGGLEQYF. This chain joins TRBV4-2 and TRBJ2-7; 7 nucleotides agree with TRBD1. The germline gives CDR1 LGHNA, CDR2 YNFKEQ. The V segment lost 0 bases and the J segment 6 bases; nucleotides outside the gene matches: 2. This CDR3 is built from 13 residues.

DNA for the CDR3: TGCGCCAGCAGCCCCCGAGGGGGGAACACTGAAGCTTTCTTT. Its translation: CASSPRGGNTEAFF. The chain joins TRBV5-1 to TRBJ1-1; the D gene is possibly TRBD1 (6 bases). CDR3 length: 14 amino acids. The V end was cut by 4 bases, the J end by 1 base, with 11 bases between. Germline V gives CDR1 SGHRS, CDR2 YFSETQ. Full variable domain (outside the CDR3, taken from reference TRBV5-1 and TRBJ1-1): KAGVTQTPRYLIKTRGQQVTLSCSPISGHRSVSWYQQTPGQGLQFLFEYFSETQRNKGNFPGRFSGRQFSNSRSEMNVSTLELGDSALYLCASSPRGGNTEAFFGQGTRLTVV.

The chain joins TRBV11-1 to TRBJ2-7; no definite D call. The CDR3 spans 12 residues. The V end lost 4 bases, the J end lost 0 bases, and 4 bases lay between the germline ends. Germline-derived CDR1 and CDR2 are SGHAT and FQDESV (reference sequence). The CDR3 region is CASSSYSYEQYF. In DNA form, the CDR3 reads TGTGCCAGCAGCTCATACTCCTACGAGCAGTACTTC.

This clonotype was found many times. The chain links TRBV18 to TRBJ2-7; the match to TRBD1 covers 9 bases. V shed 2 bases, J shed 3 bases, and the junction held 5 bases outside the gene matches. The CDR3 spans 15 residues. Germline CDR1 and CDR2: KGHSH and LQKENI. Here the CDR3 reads CASSPTDRGYYEQYF. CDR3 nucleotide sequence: TGTGCCAGCTCACCAACGGACAGGGGATACTACGAGCAGTACTTC.

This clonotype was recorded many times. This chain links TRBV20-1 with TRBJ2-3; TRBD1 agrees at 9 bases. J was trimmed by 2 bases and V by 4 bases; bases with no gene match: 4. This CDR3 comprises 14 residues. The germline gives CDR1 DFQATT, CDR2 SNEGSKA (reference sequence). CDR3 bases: TGCAGTGCTAAGGACAGGGGTTCCACAGATACGCAGTATTTT. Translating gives CSAKDRGSTDTQYF.

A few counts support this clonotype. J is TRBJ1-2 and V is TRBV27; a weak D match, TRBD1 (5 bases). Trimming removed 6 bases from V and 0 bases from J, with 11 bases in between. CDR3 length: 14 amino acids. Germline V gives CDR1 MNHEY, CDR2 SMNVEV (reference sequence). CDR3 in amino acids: CASSRDRSNYGYTF. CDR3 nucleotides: TGTGCCAGCAGCCGGGACCGATCTAACTATGGCTACACCTTC.

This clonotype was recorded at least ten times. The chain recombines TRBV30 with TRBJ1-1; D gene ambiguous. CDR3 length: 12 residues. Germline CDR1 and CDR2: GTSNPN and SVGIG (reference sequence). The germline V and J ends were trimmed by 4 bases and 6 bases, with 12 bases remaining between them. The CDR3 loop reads CAWNRELAEAFF. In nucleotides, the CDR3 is TGTGCCTGGAACCGGGAATTGGCTGAAGCTTTCTTT.

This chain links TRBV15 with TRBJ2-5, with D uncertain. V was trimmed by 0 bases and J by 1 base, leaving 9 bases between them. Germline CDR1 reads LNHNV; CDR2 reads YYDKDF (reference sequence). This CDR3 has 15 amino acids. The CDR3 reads CATSRDVVAQETQYF. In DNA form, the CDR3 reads TGTGCCACCAGCAGAGATGTGGTTGCCCAAGAGACCCAGTACTTC.

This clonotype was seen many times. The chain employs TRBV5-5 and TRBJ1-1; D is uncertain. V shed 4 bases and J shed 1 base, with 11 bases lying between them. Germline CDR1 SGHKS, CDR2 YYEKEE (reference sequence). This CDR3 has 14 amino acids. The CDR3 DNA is TGTGCCAGCAGCGAGGACTTCCAGAACACTGAAGCTTTCTTT. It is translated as CASSEDFQNTEAFF.

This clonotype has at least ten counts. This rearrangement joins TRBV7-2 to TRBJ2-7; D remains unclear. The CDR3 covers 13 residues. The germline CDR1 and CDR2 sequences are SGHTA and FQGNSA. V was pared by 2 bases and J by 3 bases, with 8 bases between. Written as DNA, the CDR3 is TGTGCCAGCAGCTTAAGCCTTAACTACGAGCAGTACTTC. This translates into CASSLSLNYEQYF.

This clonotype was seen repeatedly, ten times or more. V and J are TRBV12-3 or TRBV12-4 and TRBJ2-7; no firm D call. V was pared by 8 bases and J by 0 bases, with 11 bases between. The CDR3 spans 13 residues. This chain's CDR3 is CASAHGSSYEQYF. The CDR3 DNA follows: TGTGCCAGCGCTCACGGCAGCTCCTACGAGCAGTACTTC.

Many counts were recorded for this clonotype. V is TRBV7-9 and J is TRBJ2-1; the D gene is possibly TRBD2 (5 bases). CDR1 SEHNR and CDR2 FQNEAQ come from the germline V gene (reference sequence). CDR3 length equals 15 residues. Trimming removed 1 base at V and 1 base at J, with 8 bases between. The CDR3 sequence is CASSLGGISYNEQFF. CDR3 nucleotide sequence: TGTGCCAGCAGCTTAGGAGGGATATCCTACAATGAGCAGTTCTTC. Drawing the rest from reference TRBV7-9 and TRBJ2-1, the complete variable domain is DTGVSQNPRHKITKRGQNVTFRCDPISEHNRLYWYRQTLGQGPEFLTYFQNEAQLEKSRLLSDRFSAERPKGSFSTLEIQRTEQGDSAMYLCASSLGGISYNEQFFGPGTRLTVL.